These T cell receptor beta chains were read from a single sample in a study of blood T cell repertoires in COVID-19. Clones were read by immunoSEQ multiplex PCR, and TCRdb kept only the in-frame ones, dropping some. The sample has about 130,000 clones, approximately 87% seen once. The sequenced sample consisted of peripheral blood. Source of these receptors: a woman aged 60-75 years with acute or convalescent COVID-19. The CDR3 runs from the conserved cysteine through the conserved F or W. Fields, in order: CDR3 length, clone size, D gene, J gene, V gene, CDR3 DNA, CDR3 protein. The D gene is left open where the match is weak. Size tells how often a clone was seen (once, few, many) or the class of an expanded clone, and some rows leave it out.

>14|NA|NA|TRBJ1-5|TRBV10-3
TGTGCCATCAGTGAATTAGGGGGCAATCAGCCCCAGCATTTT
CAISELGGNQPQHF
>14|NA|TRBD1|TRBJ1-2|TRBV5-4
TGTGCCAGCAGCCTCCTGCAGGGGGCGGGGGGCTACACCTTC
CASSLLQGAGGYTF
>15|NA|TRBD1|TRBJ1-6|TRBV15
TGTGCCACCAGCAGAGAGGACAGGGGAAATTCACCCCTCCACTTT
CATSREDRGNSPLHF
>16|NA|NA|TRBJ1-2|TRBV7-9
TGTGCCAGCAGCTTAGGATCATGGGGAGAGGGCTATGGCTACACCTTC
CASSLGSWGEGYGYTF
>17|NA|TRBD2|TRBJ2-2|TRBV27
TGTGCCAGCAGCCCTCCGGGACTAGCGGGAGGAACCGGGGAGCTGTTTTTT
CASSPPGLAGGTGELFF
>15|NA|NA|TRBJ1-2|TRBV15
TGTGCCACCAGCAGAGAACGTCTTGGGGGGGATGGCTACACCTTC
CATSRERLGGDGYTF
>18|NA|TRBD2|TRBJ2-1|TRBV9
TGTGCCAGCAGCGTAGCTACGAGCGGGAGGACCTCCGACAATGAGCAGTTCTTC
CASSVATSGRTSDNEQFF
>14|NA|NA|TRBJ1-2|TRBV14
TGTGCCAGCAGCCAAGATCCAGGTAGCTATGGCTACACCTTC
CASSQDPGSYGYTF
>13|NA|NA|TRBJ1-5|TRBV28
TGTGCCATCGAGGGGGATGGCAATCAGCCCCAGCATTTT
CAIEGDGNQPQHF
>17|NA|TRBD1|TRBJ1-1|TRBV5-4
TGTGCCAGCAGCTTGGATGGGACAGGGGTCCTGAACACTGAAGCTTTCTTT
CASSLDGTGVLNTEAFF
>20|NA|TRBD2|TRBJ2-1|TRBV19
TGTGCCAGTAGTATAGCTACGGCCGGGACTAGAAGTTTAGGTAGGGATGAGCAGTTCTTC
CASSIATAGTRSLGRDEQFF
>14|NA|NA|TRBJ1-1|TRBV6-5
TGTGCCACCGGGAGCGGGGGCACGAACACTGAAGCTTTCTTT
CATGSGGTNTEAFF
>13|NA|NA|TRBJ1-2|TRBV19
TGTGCCAGTACAGTTCAGGGGACGGGAGGCTACACCTTC
CASTVQGTGGYTF
>15|NA|TRBD2|TRBJ2-1|TRBV7-6
TGTGCCAGCAGCTTTAGAGCGGGAGTTCGCAATGAGCAGTTCTTC
CASSFRAGVRNEQFF
>14|NA|TRBD2|TRBJ2-1|TRBV2
TGTGCCACCCTCCCCGGGAGGTCCTACAATGAGCAGTTCTTC
CATLPGRSYNEQFF
>12|few|TRBD1|TRBJ1-2|TRBV6-6
TGTGCCAGCAGTTTGGGACAGTCTGGCTACACCTTC
CASSLGQSGYTF
>13|NA|NA|TRBJ2-5|TRBV7-8
TGTGCCAGCAGCCGACAGGTCTTGGAGACCCAGTACTTC
CASSRQVLETQYF
>16|NA|TRBD2|TRBJ2-2|TRBV5-1
TGCGCCAGCAGCTTTAGAGCGGGGGCCGGGACCGGGGAGCTGTTTTTT
CASSFRAGAGTGELFF
>15|few|NA|TRBJ2-1|TRBV10-1
TGCGCCAGCAGCGCAACCGGGACTGGCTACAATGAGCAGTTCTTC
CASSATGTGYNEQFF
>12|NA|NA|TRBJ1-2|TRBV5-1
TGCGCCAGCAGCGCGGATGGAGGGGGCTACACCTTC
CASSADGGGYTF
>14|NA|NA|TRBJ2-3|TRBV18
TGTGCCACCGCATCTAGCTCTAGTACAGATACGCAGTATTTT
CATASSSSTDTQYF
>18|NA|TRBD2|TRBJ2-5|TRBV10-3
TGTGCCATCAGTGAAGCCGGGACTAGCGGGAGGGCCGGGGAGACCCAGTACTTC
CAISEAGTSGRAGETQYF
>15|NA|NA|TRBJ1-1|TRBV18
TGTGCCAGCTCACCTCGGGTGGGTACGGAAACTGAAGCTTTCTTT
CASSPRVGTETEAFF
>14|NA|NA|TRBJ1-1|TRBV27
TGTGCCAGCAGTTTCGGGAAGGTGAACACTGAAGCTTTCTTT
CASSFGKVNTEAFF
>15|NA|TRBD2|TRBJ2-5|TRBV18
TGTGCCAGCTCACCTCGAACGGGAGGGGGTGAGACCCAGTACTTC
CASSPRTGGGETQYF
>17|NA|NA|TRBJ1-5|TRBV19
TGTGCCAGTAGTATAAGGGGGGGGCTCGGGAGCAATCAGCCCCAGCATTTT
CASSIRGGLGSNQPQHF
>14|NA|NA|TRBJ1-5|TRBV28
TGTGCCAGCAGTATGGGCAATAGCAATCAGCCCCAGCATTTT
CASSMGNSNQPQHF
>16|NA|NA|TRBJ1-3|TRBV19
TGTGCCAGTAGTATGTCGCCTAGGGGTTCTGGAAACACCATATATTTT
CASSMSPRGSGNTIYF
>15|NA|TRBD1|TRBJ1-3|TRBV19
TGTGCCAGTAGTACAATGGGGACAGCTGGAAACACCATATATTTT
CASSTMGTAGNTIYF
>13|NA|TRBD1|TRBJ1-1|TRBV7-9
TGTGCCAGCAGCCAAGACAGGGCGTCCGAAGCTTTCTTT
CASSQDRASEAFF
>13|NA|NA|TRBJ2-3|TRBV7-9
TGTGCCAGCAGCGGAGATAGCACAGATACGCAGTATTTT
CASSGDSTDTQYF
>16|many|NA|TRBJ2-7|TRBV7-3
TGTGCCAGCAGCTCTCGAACTCCCAGGGGCATCGACGAGCAGTACTTC
CASSSRTPRGIDEQYF